This T cell receptor (beta chain) was retrieved from a study of OX40 agonist ivuxolimab in advanced cancers. For context, the study as a whole: The costimulatory receptor OX40 (CD134) was targeted by ivuxolimab, a fully human IgG2 agonistic monoclonal antibody. Intravenous ivuxolimab was administered to patients every 2 weeks at six dose levels: 0.01, 0.1, 0.3, 1.5, 3 and 10 mg/kg. The purpose of peripheral TCRbeta sequencing was to test whether ivuxolimab changed TCR sequence diversity and led to clonal T-cell expansion. Partial responses were achieved by three dose-escalation patients, of whom one had hepatocellular carcinoma and two had cutaneous melanoma. The monotherapy dose-escalation portion (N = 52 patients) of the phase I ivuxolimab trial is reported in the paper. The dose-escalation cohort was roughly 83% male with a mean age of approximately 60 years, ranging from roughly 23 to 90. Of the roughly 52 patients in dose escalation, around 20 had hepatocellular carcinoma, some 15 had melanoma, 9 had renal cell carcinoma and 9 had head and neck cancer. Prior anti-PD-1, anti-PD-L1 or anti-CTLA-4 therapy was permitted, and checkpoint inhibitors had been received by around 40% of dose-escalation patients. General findings and caveats noted by the study authors: In the 0.1-3.0 mg/kg groups, partial responders were among the patients with the lowest normalized peripheral clonal expansion, particularly in CD8+ T cells. After ivuxolimab, expanded clones were on average more numerous among CD8+ T cells than among CD4+ T cells. At doses of 0.1 to 3.0 mg/kg, clonal expansion of both CD4+ and CD8+ blood T cells was observed from baseline to week 6. Low levels of normalized T-cell clonal expansion were also seen in some nonresponding patients. The antigen specificity of the clonally expanded peripheral T cells was not determined.

About this clone itself: Its antigen is unknown. It has no much larger one-base neighbor in the sample; base qualities were not kept.

The trial excluded patients who had a history of autoimmune disease or who were on systemic immunosuppression. Peripheral blood for TCR sequencing was drawn from every dose cohort at baseline, at cycle 4 day 1 and at cycle 7 day 1. Samples came from an open-label, multicenter, first-in-human phase I dose-escalation trial of ivuxolimab. Adults with locally advanced or metastatic head and neck squamous cell, hepatocellular, melanoma or renal cell carcinoma were enrolled in the trial. Before TCR sequencing, CD4+ T cells and CD8+ T cells were sorted from peripheral blood as separate populations. For sequencing of the TCRbeta CDR3 region, genomic DNA was extracted from the sorted cells. The immunoSEQ Assay was used to sequence the TCRbeta CDR3 regions. In TCRdb, the immuneACCESS table is reduced to in-frame sequences with V and J assigned. These tables do not hold every clone; where another copy was compared, an unresolved V gene accounts for under half, and the others remain unexplained. The sample profile shows about 93,000 clones; around 92% of them were found once. Roughly 0.5% of the sample belongs to the ten largest clones.

The CDR3 measures 16 amino acids from cysteine to phenylalanine. The kept DNA is CDR3 alone, 48 bases in frame from the first base. At the junction V is shortened by 4 bases and J by 6 bases; bases outside the gene matches: 16. Per the germline V gene (reference sequence), SGHNT is the CDR1 and YYREEE is the CDR2. The chain uses TRBV5-4 and TRBJ2-7; the central 7 bases match TRBD1. Sequencing was performed on CD4+ or CD8+ T cells sorted from blood, taken in a trial of the OX40 agonist ivuxolimab. The receptor was isolated from an adult with an advanced solid tumor such as melanoma, head and neck, liver or kidney cancer. The DNA reads as follows: TGTGCCAGCAGCAAGCCGGACAGGACGCGCCTGAGCGAGCAGTACTTC. This translates into CASSKPDRTRLSEQYF.